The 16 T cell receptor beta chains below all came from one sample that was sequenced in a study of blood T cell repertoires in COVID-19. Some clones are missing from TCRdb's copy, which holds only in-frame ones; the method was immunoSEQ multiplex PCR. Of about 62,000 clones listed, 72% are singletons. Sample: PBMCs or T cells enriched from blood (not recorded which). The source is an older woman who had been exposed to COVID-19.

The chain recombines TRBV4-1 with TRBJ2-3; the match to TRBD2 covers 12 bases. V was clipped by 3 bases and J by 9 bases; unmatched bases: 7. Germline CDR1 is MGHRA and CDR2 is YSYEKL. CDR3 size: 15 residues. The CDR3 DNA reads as TGCGCCAGCAGCCAGATACTAGCGGGGGGTGGGACGCAGTATTTT. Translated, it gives CASSQILAGGGTQYF.

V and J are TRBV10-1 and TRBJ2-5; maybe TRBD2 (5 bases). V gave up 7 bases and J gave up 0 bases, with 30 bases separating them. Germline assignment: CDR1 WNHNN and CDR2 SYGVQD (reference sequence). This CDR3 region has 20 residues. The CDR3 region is CASNINVTDSPPKYQETQYF. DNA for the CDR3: TGCGCCAGCAATATTAACGTAACGGACTCACCTCCTAAGTACCAAGAGACCCAGTACTTC.

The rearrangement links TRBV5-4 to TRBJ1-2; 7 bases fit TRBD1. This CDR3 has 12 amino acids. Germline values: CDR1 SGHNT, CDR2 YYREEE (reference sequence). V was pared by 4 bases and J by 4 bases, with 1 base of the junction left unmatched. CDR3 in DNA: TGTGCCAGCAGCGACAGGGCCTATGGCTACACCTTC. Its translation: CASSDRAYGYTF.

CDR3 amino acids: CASSVQRNSPLHF. CDR3 sequence (DNA): TGTGCCAGTAGTGTCCAGCGGAATTCACCCCTCCACTTT. This chain links TRBV19 with TRBJ1-6; D call uncertain. This CDR3 region has 13 residues. Trimming removed 5 bases from V and 7 bases from J, with 9 bases in between. Germline CDR1 LNHDA, CDR2 SQIVND (reference sequence).

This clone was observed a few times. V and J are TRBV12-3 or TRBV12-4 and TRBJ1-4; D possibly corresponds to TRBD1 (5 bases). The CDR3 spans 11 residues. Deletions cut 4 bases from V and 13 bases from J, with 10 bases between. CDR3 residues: CASSSTGALFF. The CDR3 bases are TGTGCCAGCAGTTCTACAGGCGCACTGTTTTTT.

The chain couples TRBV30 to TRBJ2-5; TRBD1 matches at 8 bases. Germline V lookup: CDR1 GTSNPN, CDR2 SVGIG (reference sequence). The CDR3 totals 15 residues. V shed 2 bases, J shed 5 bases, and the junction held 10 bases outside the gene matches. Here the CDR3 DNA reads TGTGCCTGGAGTCCATTCGACAGGGGTGGTGAGACCCAGTACTTC. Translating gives CAWSPFDRGGETQYF.

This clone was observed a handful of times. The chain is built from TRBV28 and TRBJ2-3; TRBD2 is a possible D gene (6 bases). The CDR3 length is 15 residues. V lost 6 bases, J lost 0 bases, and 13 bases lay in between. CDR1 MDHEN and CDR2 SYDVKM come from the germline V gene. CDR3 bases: TGTGCCAGCAGCAATAGCGGAACTAGCACAGATACGCAGTATTTT. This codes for CASSNSGTSTDTQYF.

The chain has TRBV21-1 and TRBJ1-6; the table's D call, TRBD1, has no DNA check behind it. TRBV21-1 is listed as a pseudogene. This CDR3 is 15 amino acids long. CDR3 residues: CASSTGTGGNRALHF. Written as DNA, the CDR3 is TGTGCCAGCAGTACCGGGACAGGGGGCAATAGGGCCCTCCACTTT.

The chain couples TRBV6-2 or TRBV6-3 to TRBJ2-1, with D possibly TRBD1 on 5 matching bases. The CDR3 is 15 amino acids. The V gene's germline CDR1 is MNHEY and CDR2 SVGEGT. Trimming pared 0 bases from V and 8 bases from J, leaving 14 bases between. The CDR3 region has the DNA TGTGCCAGCAGTTACTCCCCGGTTACAGGACATGAGCAGTTCTTC. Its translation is CASSYSPVTGHEQFF.

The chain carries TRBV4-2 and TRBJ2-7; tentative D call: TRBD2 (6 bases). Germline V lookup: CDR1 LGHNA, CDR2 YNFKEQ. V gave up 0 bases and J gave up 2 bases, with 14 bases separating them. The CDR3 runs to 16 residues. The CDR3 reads CASSQDWGAGTYEQYF. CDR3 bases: TGTGCCAGCAGCCAAGATTGGGGTGCGGGAACCTACGAGCAGTACTTC.

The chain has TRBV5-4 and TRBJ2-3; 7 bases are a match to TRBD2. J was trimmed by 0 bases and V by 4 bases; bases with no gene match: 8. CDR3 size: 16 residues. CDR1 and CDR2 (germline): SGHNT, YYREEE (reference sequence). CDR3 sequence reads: CASSQRLASSTDTQYF. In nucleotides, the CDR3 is TGTGCCAGCAGCCAAAGACTAGCATCAAGCACAGATACGCAGTATTTT.

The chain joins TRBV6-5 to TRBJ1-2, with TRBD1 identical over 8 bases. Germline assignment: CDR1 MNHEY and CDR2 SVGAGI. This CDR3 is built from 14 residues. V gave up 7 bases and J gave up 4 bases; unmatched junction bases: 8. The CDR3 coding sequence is TGTGCCAGCACCTCAGGGGGCGCTTCCTATGGCTACACCTTC. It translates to CASTSGGASYGYTF.

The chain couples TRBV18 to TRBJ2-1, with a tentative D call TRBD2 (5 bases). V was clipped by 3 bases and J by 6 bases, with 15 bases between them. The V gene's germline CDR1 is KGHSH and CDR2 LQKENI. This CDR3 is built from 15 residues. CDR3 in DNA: TGTGCCAGCTCACCCGGCCCCGAGGGCCTCAATGAGCAGTTCTTC. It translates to CASSPGPEGLNEQFF. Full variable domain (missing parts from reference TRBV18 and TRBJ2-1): NAGVMQNPRHLVRRRGQEARLRCSPMKGHSHVYWYRQLPEEGLKFMVYLQKENIIDESGMPKERFSAEFPKEGPSILRIQQVVRGDSAAYFCASSPGPEGLNEQFFGPGTRLTVL.

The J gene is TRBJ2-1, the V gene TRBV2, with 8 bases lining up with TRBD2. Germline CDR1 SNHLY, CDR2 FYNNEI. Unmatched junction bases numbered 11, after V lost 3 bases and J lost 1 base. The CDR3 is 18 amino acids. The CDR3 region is CASSESSGGPVSYNEQFF. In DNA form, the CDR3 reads TGTGCCAGCAGTGAGTCAAGCGGGGGCCCCGTATCCTACAATGAGCAGTTCTTC.

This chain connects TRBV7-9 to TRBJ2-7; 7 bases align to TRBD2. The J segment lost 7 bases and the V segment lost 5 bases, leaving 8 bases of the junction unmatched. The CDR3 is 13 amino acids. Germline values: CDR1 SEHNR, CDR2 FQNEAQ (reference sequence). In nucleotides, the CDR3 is TGTGCCAGCAGCCACGGGGGGACGGGGGAGCAGTACTTC. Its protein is CASSHGGTGEQYF.

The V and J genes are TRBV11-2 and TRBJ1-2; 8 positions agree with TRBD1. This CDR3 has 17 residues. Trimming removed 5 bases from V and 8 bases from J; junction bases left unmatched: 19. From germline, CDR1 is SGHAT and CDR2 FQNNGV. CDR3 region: CASSTRIPQTGDRGYTF. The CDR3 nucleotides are TGTGCCAGCAGCACTCGAATCCCACAGACAGGGGATCGGGGCTACACCTTC.